Listed here are 20 T cell receptor beta chains from one sample, sequenced in a study of cytomegalovirus exposure and HLA in healthy donors. PCR employed 60 Vbeta and 13 Jbeta primers. Only in-frame clones appear in the TCRdb table, and some are missing; sequencing was by immunoSEQ multiplex PCR. The sample lists tens of thousands of clones, 70% to 80% occurring once. Material for sequencing was PBMCs. The receptors were sampled from a woman aged 35 to 49 in good health and CMV-seropositive.

The chain carries TRBV19 and TRBJ2-1; 8 bases align to TRBD2. Per the germline V gene, CDR1 is LNHDA and CDR2 is SQIVND (reference sequence). This CDR3 has 16 residues. Trimming at V came to 1 base and at J to 8 bases, leaving 10 bases not matched to a gene. The CDR3 spells CASSIGGGGRRYEQFF. CDR3 in DNA: TGTGCCAGTAGTATAGGGGGGGGCGGGAGGAGGTATGAGCAGTTCTTC.

The V gene is TRBV18, the J gene TRBJ2-1; perhaps TRBD1 as D (6 bases). Germline lookup yields CDR1 KGHSH and CDR2 LQKENI. The CDR3 contains 16 residues. Trimming took 2 bases from V and 5 from J, leaving 16 bases between them. In nucleotides, the CDR3 is TGTGCCAGCTCACCATTCGGACAGACAAGAAACAATGAGCAGTTCTTC. Its protein is CASSPFGQTRNNEQFF.

The rearrangement uses TRBV29-1 and TRBJ2-3, with D possibly being TRBD1 (5 bases). With 4 bases removed from V and 0 bases from J, the gap between germline ends came to 8 bases. This CDR3 contains 13 residues. Germline lookup yields CDR1 SQVTM and CDR2 ANQGSEA. The CDR3 reads CSVGGRSTDTQYF. For the CDR3, the DNA is TGCAGCGTTGGGGGCCGAAGCACAGATACGCAGTATTTT.

This clone turned up a few times. The CDR3 protein is CASSFLAGRETQYF. The CDR3 DNA reads TGTGCCAGCAGCTTTCTAGCGGGACGAGAGACCCAGTACTTC. The rearrangement uses TRBV7-2 and TRBJ2-5; TRBD2 aligns across 9 bases. CDR1 is SGHTA, CDR2 FQGNSA, per germline. V was pared by 3 bases and J by 4 bases, with 3 bases of the junction left unmatched. The CDR3 runs 14 residues.

In regard to this clone: With a far larger clone one base away, a read error is the likely cause. This chain joins TRBV14 and TRBJ1-1; TRBD1 agrees at 8 bases. With V trimmed by 2 bases and J by 4 bases, 0 bases remained unmatched. CDR1 is SGHDN and CDR2 is FVKESK in the germline V gene. The CDR3 sequence is 13 residues long. The CDR3 region is CASSQQGATEAFF. CDR3 DNA: TGTGCCAGCAGCCAACAGGGGGCCACTGAAGCTTTCTTT.

The chain is built from TRBV13 and TRBJ1-1; D remains unclear. The CDR3 covers 14 residues. Per the germline V gene, CDR1 is PRHDT and CDR2 is FYEKMQ (reference sequence). V was pared by 3 bases and J by 4 bases, with 12 bases between. For the CDR3, the DNA is TGTGCCAGCAGCTTCGCTTCGGGGATCACTGAAGCTTTCTTT. This codes for CASSFASGITEAFF.

The rearrangement uses TRBV10-2 and TRBJ2-2; TRBD2 agrees at 10 bases. V gave up 8 bases and J gave up 8 bases; unmatched junction bases: 11. Germline V lookup: CDR1 WSHSY, CDR2 SAAADI. The CDR3 runs 15 residues. CDR3 in amino acids: CASLSLAGGPGELFF. DNA for the CDR3: TGCGCCAGCCTATCGTTAGCGGGGGGCCCAGGGGAGCTGTTTTTT.

The chain carries TRBV13 and TRBJ2-5; D is ambiguous. CDR1 is PRHDT and CDR2 is FYEKMQ in the germline V gene (reference sequence). The CDR3 spans 11 residues. V shed 6 bases and J shed 3 bases, with 5 bases lying between them. CDR3 protein: CASSREETQYF. As DNA, the CDR3 is TGTGCCAGCAGTCGAGAAGAGACCCAGTACTTC.

This sequence joins TRBV5-1 and TRBJ1-2; 8 positions match TRBD1. The CDR3 has 14 amino acids. Trimming cost V 4 bases and J 7 bases; bases outside gene matches: 9. Germline CDR1 reads SGHRS; CDR2 reads YFSETQ. CDR3 sequence (DNA): TGCGCCAGCAGCCTGGGGGACAGGTCTAGTGGCTACACCTTC. Translating gives CASSLGDRSSGYTF.

This clone was detected only a few times. This probably arose from a read error, given a far larger clone one base away. This chain connects TRBV4-3 to TRBJ1-2; no clear D gene. This CDR3 comprises 15 residues. CDR1 and CDR2 (germline): LGHNA, YSLEER. The CDR3 is CAISQEPEHPYGYTF. CDR3 nucleotides: TGCGCCATCAGCCAAGAACCCGAACACCCCTATGGCTACACCTTC.

The chain employs TRBV30 and TRBJ2-2; no definite D call. The CDR3 extends over 14 amino acids. Germline CDR1 is GTSNPN and CDR2 is SVGIG (reference sequence). V was trimmed by 0 bases and J by 8 bases, leaving 13 bases between them. CDR3 DNA sequence: TGTGCCTGGAGTGTCGACCTCCCGGGTGGGGAGCTGTTTTTT. This translates into CAWSVDLPGGELFF.

The rearrangement links TRBV27 to TRBJ2-7; 7 bases are a match to TRBD1. The V segment lost 3 bases and the J segment 2 bases; nucleotides outside the gene matches: 1. This CDR3 is 13 amino acids long. Germline V gene lookup returns CDR1 MNHEY and CDR2 SMNVEV (reference sequence). CDR3 amino acids: CASSFGTAYEQYF. CDR3 coding DNA: TGTGCCAGCAGTTTCGGGACAGCCTACGAGCAGTACTTC.

Concerning this clone itself: Other DNA sequences in the same sample also yield this CDR3. CDR3 amino acids: CASSQLGARANTEAFF. CDR3 nucleotide sequence: TGTGCCAGCAGCCAATTGGGGGCGCGGGCCAACACTGAAGCTTTCTTT. The chain couples TRBV4-2 to TRBJ1-1; perhaps TRBD1 as D (6 bases). The CDR3 sequence is 16 residues long. V lost 2 bases, J lost 2 bases, and 15 bases lay in between. CDR1 is LGHNA and CDR2 is YNFKEQ in the germline V gene.

V is TRBV6-5 and J is TRBJ2-1; 7 bases are a match to TRBD1. CDR1 MNHEY and CDR2 SVGAGI come from the germline V gene. This CDR3 is 14 amino acids long. Losses at the gene ends were 4 bases for V and 4 bases for J; bases not matched to a gene: 4. This CDR3 is CASSSTGSYNEQFF. The CDR3 DNA reads TGTGCCAGCAGTTCGACAGGGTCTTACAATGAGCAGTTCTTC.

This chain uses TRBV9 with TRBJ2-3, with D maybe TRBD2 (6 bases). The germline V gene has CDR1 SGDLS and CDR2 YYNGEE. Trimming left V 2 bases short and J 2 bases short, with 15 bases between. The CDR3 consists of 16 residues. The CDR3 coding sequence is TGTGCCAGCAGCGTTGGTGGGGGGAGATACACAGATACGCAGTATTTT. Translating gives CASSVGGGRYTDTQYF.

This chain uses TRBV7-9 with TRBJ2-1, with 14 bases lining up with TRBD2. Germline CDR1 is SEHNR and CDR2 is FQNEAQ (reference sequence). The CDR3 spans 18 residues. Germline trimming cut 5 bases from V and 1 base from J; bases unmatched to any gene: 7. This CDR3 is CASSPLTSGRASYNEQFF. The CDR3 DNA reads as TGTGCCAGCAGCCCACTGACTAGCGGGAGGGCGTCCTACAATGAGCAGTTCTTC.

This clone was seen only a few times. The V call is TRBV6-5, the J call TRBJ2-1, with 15 bases identical to TRBD2. The V gene's germline CDR1 is MNHEY and CDR2 SVGAGI. Trimming took 5 bases from V and 9 from J; bases not matched to a gene: 5. CDR3 size: 15 residues. The CDR3, as DNA: TGTGCCAGCAGTCGAGGACTAGCGGGGGGGCGTGAGCAGTTCTTC. Amino acids: CASSRGLAGGREQFF.

This chain links TRBV19 with TRBJ1-1; no clear D gene. CDR1 and CDR2 from the germline V gene are LNHDA and SQIVND (reference sequence). Trimming stripped 8 bases from V and 3 bases from J, with 13 bases between. The CDR3 length is 13 residues. The CDR3 nucleotides are TGTGCCAGTTTAGACTATCCTGACACTGAAGCTTTCTTT. This sequence encodes CASLDYPDTEAFF. Variable domain in full (rest from reference TRBV19 and TRBJ1-1): DGGITQSPKYLFRKEGQNVTLSCEQNLNHDAMYWYRQDPGQGLRLIYYSQIVNDFQKGDIAEGYSVSREKKESFPLTVTSAQKNPTAFYLCASLDYPDTEAFFGQGTRLTVV.

This CDR3 is CASSLQGHYEQYF. CDR3 nucleotide sequence: TGTGCCAGTAGCCTACAGGGGCACTACGAGCAGTACTTC. The J gene is TRBJ2-7, the V gene TRBV19; 7 bases are a match to TRBD1. V dropped 6 bases and J dropped 3; count of bases not matched to a gene: 5. The CDR3 spans 13 residues. Germline loops: CDR1 LNHDA, CDR2 SQIVND (reference sequence).

The chain couples TRBV2 to TRBJ2-1, with D possibly TRBD1 on 6 matching bases. The CDR3 runs to 15 residues. V shed 3 bases and J shed 3 bases, with 12 bases lying between them. Germline CDR1 is SNHLY and CDR2 is FYNNEI. CDR3 DNA: TGTGCCAGCAGTGAGAATCTAGGGGGCTACAATGAGCAGTTCTTC. The encoded protein is CASSENLGGYNEQFF.